Listed below are T cell receptor beta chains from one sample, sequenced in a study of shared clonotypes between healthy human individuals. Only in-frame clones appear in the TCRdb table, and some are missing; sequencing was by immunoSEQ multiplex PCR. The sample lists 850,000 to 1,200,000 clones; roughly 80% were seen once. Material: memory CD4+ T cells sorted from blood. Source of these receptors: a man younger than 35 in good health. The CDR3 runs from the conserved cysteine through the conserved F or W. A D gene is named only where the DNA matches it firmly. Rows give clone size only sometimes, using once, few, many, or a class for an expanded clone.

abundance: NA
j_gene: TRBJ2-5
v_gene: TRBV29-1
d_gene: NA
CDR3nt: TGCAGCGTTGGGAGCTCCCAAGGCCAGTACTTC
CDR3aa: CSVGSSQGQYF

abundance: NA
j_gene: TRBJ1-1
v_gene: TRBV25-1
d_gene: NA
CDR3nt: TGTGCCAGCAGGGCTCCACAGGGAGTAGGCACTGAAGCTTTCTTT
CDR3aa: CASRAPQGVGTEAFF

abundance: NA
j_gene: TRBJ2-2
v_gene: TRBV14
d_gene: NA
CDR3nt: TGTGCCAGCAGCCCTAACACCGGGGAGCTGTTTTTT
CDR3aa: CASSPNTGELFF

abundance: NA
j_gene: TRBJ1-2
v_gene: TRBV29-1
d_gene: NA
CDR3nt: TGCAGCGTTTTGGGTTTGGCCCCAGACTATGGCTACACCTTC
CDR3aa: CSVLGLAPDYGYTF

abundance: NA
j_gene: TRBJ1-5
v_gene: TRBV18
d_gene: NA
CDR3nt: TGTGCCAGCTCAGCGACCCGGGACAACAATCAGCCCCAGCATTTT
CDR3aa: CASSATRDNNQPQHF

abundance: NA
j_gene: TRBJ1-1
v_gene: TRBV5-1
d_gene: TRBD1
CDR3nt: TGCGCCAGCAGCCCGGACAGGGGAATGGGCACTGAAGCTTTCTTT
CDR3aa: CASSPDRGMGTEAFF

abundance: NA
j_gene: TRBJ1-4
v_gene: TRBV5-6
d_gene: NA
CDR3nt: TGTGCCAGCAGCTTGGATGGGGAAATGGGCGAAAAACTGTTTTTT
CDR3aa: CASSLDGEMGEKLFF

abundance: NA
j_gene: TRBJ2-7
v_gene: TRBV2
d_gene: NA
CDR3nt: TGTGCCAGCAGCCCCTCAGGGACACCCACCTACGAGCAGTACTTC
CDR3aa: CASSPSGTPTYEQYF

abundance: NA
j_gene: TRBJ2-7
v_gene: TRBV30
d_gene: NA
CDR3nt: TGTGCCTGCGGGCGTACCTACGAGCAGTACTTC
CDR3aa: CACGRTYEQYF

abundance: NA
j_gene: TRBJ2-2
v_gene: TRBV11-3
d_gene: TRBD1
CDR3nt: TGTGCCAGCAGCTGGGGACAGGGGGGCACCGGGGAGCTGTTTTTT
CDR3aa: CASSWGQGGTGELFF

abundance: NA
j_gene: TRBJ1-2
v_gene: TRBV7-2
d_gene: TRBD1
CDR3nt: TGTGCCAGCAGCTTGGGAAGGACAGGGGGCCAAATTTCGGATGGCTACACCTTC
CDR3aa: CASSLGRTGGQISDGYTF

abundance: few
j_gene: TRBJ1-1
v_gene: TRBV7-9
d_gene: TRBD1
CDR3nt: TGTGCCAGCAGCCCCCAGGGACAGGGGAGCACTGAAGCTTTCTTT
CDR3aa: CASSPQGQGSTEAFF

abundance: NA
j_gene: TRBJ1-4
v_gene: TRBV11-2
d_gene: TRBD1
CDR3nt: TGTGCCAGCACCCCAACGACAGGGCAAAAACTGTTTTTT
CDR3aa: CASTPTTGQKLFF

abundance: few
j_gene: TRBJ2-3
v_gene: TRBV5-1
d_gene: NA
CDR3nt: TGCGCCAGCAGCTCGGACGGGGTTAGCACAGATACGCAGTATTTT
CDR3aa: CASSSDGVSTDTQYF

abundance: many
j_gene: TRBJ1-5
v_gene: TRBV5-8
d_gene: NA
CDR3nt: TGTGCCAGCAGCTTGGAAGGATATCAGCCCCAGCATTTT
CDR3aa: CASSLEGYQPQHF